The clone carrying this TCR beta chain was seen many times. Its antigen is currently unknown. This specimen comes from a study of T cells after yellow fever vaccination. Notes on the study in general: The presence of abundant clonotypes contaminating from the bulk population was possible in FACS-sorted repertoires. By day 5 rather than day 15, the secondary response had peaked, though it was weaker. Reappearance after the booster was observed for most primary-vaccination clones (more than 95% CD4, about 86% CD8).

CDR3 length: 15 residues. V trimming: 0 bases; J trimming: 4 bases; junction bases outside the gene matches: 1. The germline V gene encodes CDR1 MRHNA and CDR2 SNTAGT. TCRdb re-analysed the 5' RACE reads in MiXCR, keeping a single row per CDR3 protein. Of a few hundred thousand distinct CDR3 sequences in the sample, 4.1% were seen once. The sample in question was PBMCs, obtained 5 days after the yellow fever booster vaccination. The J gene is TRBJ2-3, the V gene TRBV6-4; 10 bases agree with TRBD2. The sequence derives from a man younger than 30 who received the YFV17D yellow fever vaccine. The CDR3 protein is CASSDSAGGPDTQYF. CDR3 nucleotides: TGTGCCAGCAGTGACTCAGCGGGGGGGCCAGATACGCAGTATTTT.